This passage covers 13 T cell receptor beta chains from one sample sequenced in a study of response to subunit inactivated influenza vaccine (dated by TCRdb to between 2018 and 2020). The library was prepared using RT-PCR. Sequencing was carried out with an Illumina HiSeq 2500. The raw public reads went through TCRdb reprocessing: fastp at Q25, MiXCR clone calling, in-frame beta chains kept. Each entry is one CDR3 protein sequence, shown with its most common DNA and genes. The sample records roughly 760,000 distinct CDR3 sequences, 21% of which are singletons. Of the sample, 10% falls within the top ten clones. Material: PBMCs from blood, obtained more than 4 days after vaccination. The receptors derive from a man aged 50 to 59 who received an inactivated influenza vaccine. Donor details come from another sample of the same person, matched by shared clones.

The chain combines TRBV4-1 with TRBJ2-3; 12 bases map to TRBD2. The CDR3 is 15 residues long. Germline V gene sequence: CDR1 MGHRA, CDR2 YSYEKL. Trimming at V came to 4 bases and at J to 4 bases, leaving 3 bases not matched to a gene. CDR3: CASSLTSGRPDTQYF. Written as DNA, the CDR3 is TGCGCCAGCAGCCTTACTAGCGGGAGGCCAGATACGCAGTATTTT.

This clonotype was found a few times. The CDR3 is CASSYSPGTRNQPQHF. CDR3 DNA: TGTGCCAGCAGTTACTCTCCCGGGACACGCAATCAGCCCCAGCATTTT. The chain recombines TRBV6-2 or TRBV6-3 with TRBJ1-5; D is perhaps TRBD1 (6 bases). The CDR3 consists of 16 residues. Germline V lookup: CDR1 MNHEY, CDR2 SVGEGT. Trimming removed 0 bases from V and 2 bases from J, with 11 bases in between.

Only a few counts were recorded for this clonotype. CDR3 amino acids: CSARVGAGGTEAFF. Written as DNA, the CDR3 is TGCAGTGCTAGGGTGGGGGCAGGTGGCACTGAAGCTTTCTTT. This chain links TRBV20-1 with TRBJ1-1; maybe TRBD1 (6 bases). The CDR3 has 14 residues. The V end lost 3 bases, the J end lost 4 bases, and 15 bases lay between the germline ends. Germline V gene lookup returns CDR1 DFQATT and CDR2 SNEGSKA (reference sequence).

This clonotype was observed a handful of times. The CDR3 protein is CASSWAETGELFF. CDR3 DNA sequence: TGTGCCAGCAGTTGGGCAGAGACCGGGGAGCTGTTTTTT. V and J are TRBV12-3 or TRBV12-4 and TRBJ2-2, with D hard to call. There are 13 residues in the CDR3. Trimming pared 4 bases from V and 5 bases from J, leaving 8 bases between.

This clonotype was detected a few times. This rearrangement joins TRBV7-8 to TRBJ2-1; D unresolved. The V gene lost 2 bases and the J gene lost 5 bases, with 10 bases spanning the gap. CDR1 is SGHVS and CDR2 is FQNEAQ in the germline V gene. The CDR3 is 14 amino acids. The CDR3 region is CASSLSVVNNEQFF. The DNA for the CDR3 is TGTGCCAGCAGCTTAAGTGTAGTAAACAATGAGCAGTTCTTC.

This clonotype was seen many times. This chain joins TRBV10-3 and TRBJ2-5; D is undetermined. Germline CDR1 and CDR2: ENHRY and SYGVKD. CDR3 length equals 12 residues. Trimming removed 3 bases from V and 5 bases from J, with 7 bases in between. CDR3 in amino acids: CAISEVTETQYF. The CDR3 bases are TGTGCCATCAGTGAAGTCACTGAGACCCAGTACTTC.

The chain recombines TRBV7-2 with TRBJ2-7; TRBD2 agrees at 8 bases. J was trimmed by 0 bases and V by 2 bases; bases with no gene match: 6. Germline V lookup: CDR1 SGHTA, CDR2 FQGNSA. This CDR3 contains 16 residues. The CDR3 protein is CASSLTAGVSSYEQYF. Written as DNA, the CDR3 is TGTGCCAGCAGCTTAACAGCGGGGGTCAGCTCCTACGAGCAGTACTTC. Based on the CDR3 plus reference TRBV7-2 and TRBJ2-7, the full variable domain is GAGVSQSPSNKVTEKGKDVELRCDPISGHTALYWYRQSLGQGLEFLIYFQGNSAPDKSGLPSDRFSAERTGGSVSTLTIQRTQQEDSAVYLCASSLTAGVSSYEQYFGPGTRLTVT.

This chain uses TRBV11-2 with TRBJ2-1; 12 bases match TRBD2. Germline V gene sequence: CDR1 SGHAT, CDR2 FQNNGV. This CDR3 has 17 amino acids. Trimming removed 2 bases from V and 2 bases from J; junction bases left unmatched: 4. CDR3 in DNA: TGTGCCAGCAGCTTACGGACTAGCGGGGATCCCTACAATGAGCAGTTCTTC. Residues: CASSLRTSGDPYNEQFF.

This clonotype was counted only a few times. The rearrangement links TRBV10-3 to TRBJ2-7; TRBD1 agrees at 10 bases. The CDR3 length is 14 residues. From germline, CDR1 is ENHRY and CDR2 SYGVKD. V trimming: 4 bases; J trimming: 4 bases; junction bases outside the gene matches: 4. CDR3 nucleotides: TGTGCCATCAGTGTTGACAGGGGGCTGTACGAGCAGTACTTC. It encodes CAISVDRGLYEQYF.

Only a few counts were recorded for this clonotype. This sequence joins TRBV20-1 and TRBJ2-6, with D possibly matching TRBD1 (6 bases). Germline V gene sequence: CDR1 DFQATT, CDR2 SNEGSKA (reference sequence). The CDR3 covers 16 residues. Trimming stripped 3 bases from V and 0 bases from J, with 12 bases between. The chain's CDR3 is CSASDQGLSGANVLTF. Here the CDR3 DNA reads TGCAGTGCTAGTGACCAGGGGCTCTCTGGGGCCAACGTCCTGACTTTC.

This clonotype has just a few counts. The V and J genes are TRBV6-1 and TRBJ1-2; D call uncertain. V was pared by 6 bases and J by 0 bases, with 14 bases between. The CDR3 contains 15 residues. Looked up from germline, CDR1 is MNHNS and CDR2 is SASEGT. The CDR3 here is CASSNEGGTNYGYTF. CDR3 in DNA: TGTGCCAGCAGCAATGAGGGCGGAACTAACTATGGCTACACCTTC.

This clonotype was observed a handful of times. The rearrangement links TRBV4-3 to TRBJ2-3; 7 nucleotides agree with TRBD1. The CDR3 runs 14 residues. V gave up 1 base and J gave up 6 bases; unmatched junction bases: 4. Per the germline V gene, CDR1 is LGHNA and CDR2 is YSLEER. The CDR3 reads CASSQAPQGDTQYF. CDR3 nucleotide sequence: TGCGCCAGCAGCCAAGCCCCACAGGGGGATACGCAGTATTTT.

This clonotype turned up a few times. The V and J genes are TRBV20-1 and TRBJ2-7; D is possibly TRBD1 or TRBD2 (5 bases each). Germline lookup yields CDR1 DFQATT and CDR2 SNEGSKA (reference sequence). The CDR3 covers 13 residues. V lost 6 bases to trimming and J lost 5 bases, with 17 bases between them. CDR3 coding DNA: TGCAGTGCGACTTCGCTGGGGCGGGACGAGCAGTACTTC. Protein product: CSATSLGRDEQYF.